The 30 T cell receptor beta chains reported below all come from one sample, sequenced in a study of blood T cell repertoires in COVID-19. Sequencing was performed with immunoSEQ multiplex PCR; in TCRdb, only in-frame clones are kept and a portion is missing. The table includes about 53,000 clones, roughly 86% detected once. Input material: peripheral blood. These receptors were taken from a man aged 65-85 years with active COVID-19.

The chain links TRBV9 to TRBJ1-6; 9 bases map to TRBD1. CDR3 size: 14 residues. Germline V gene sequence: CDR1 SGDLS, CDR2 YYNGEE. After removal of 3 bases from V and 10 bases from J, the junction contained 5 bases not matched to a gene. CDR3 in amino acids: CASSEGQGRSPLHF. Written as DNA, the CDR3 is TGTGCCAGCAGCGAGGGACAGGGCCGATCACCCCTCCACTTT.

This sequence joins TRBV6-1 and TRBJ2-1, with D unresolved. Per the germline V gene, CDR1 is MNHNS and CDR2 is SASEGT. The CDR3 runs to 12 residues. V lost 2 bases, J lost 7 bases, and 6 bases lay in between. CDR3 protein: CASSELNNEQFF. In DNA, the CDR3 is TGTGCCAGCAGTGAACTTAATAATGAGCAGTTCTTC.

The chain carries TRBV5-6 and TRBJ2-5; 9 nucleotides align to TRBD1. Germline V gene sequence: CDR1 SGHDT, CDR2 YYEEEE. V lost 4 bases, J lost 4 bases, and 5 bases stayed unmatched. This CDR3 has 14 residues. CDR3: CASSRTGAGETQYF. The CDR3 nucleotides are TGTGCCAGCAGCAGGACAGGGGCAGGAGAGACCCAGTACTTC.

The chain joins TRBV7-9 to TRBJ1-2, with 7 bases that match TRBD1. The trim removed 3 bases at V and 6 bases at J, leaving 10 bases unmatched. Germline assignment: CDR1 SEHNR and CDR2 FQNEAQ (reference sequence). The CDR3 is 15 residues long. CDR3 amino acids: CASSLGQNPSNGYTF. For the CDR3, the DNA is TGTGCCAGCAGCTTGGGACAGAACCCCTCCAATGGCTACACCTTC.

This chain joins TRBV7-6 and TRBJ2-2, with 8 bases lining up with TRBD1. V shed 6 bases and J 6 bases; nucleotides not matched to a gene: 6. The CDR3 spans 14 residues. Germline V gene lookup returns CDR1 SGHVS and CDR2 FNYEAQ. The CDR3 nucleotides are TGTGCCAGCAGGACGGGACAGGCGGCCGGGGAGCTGTTTTTT. Its protein is CASRTGQAAGELFF.

This sequence joins TRBV6-5 and TRBJ1-4; 10 bases are a match to TRBD1. Per germline, CDR1 MNHEY and CDR2 SVGAGI. The V and J ends lost 4 bases and 6 bases, in that order; junction bases with no gene match: 2. This CDR3 comprises 14 residues. The CDR3 bases are TGTGCCAGCAGTTCGGGACAGGGGTATGAAAAACTGTTTTTT. This translates into CASSSGQGYEKLFF.

V usage is TRBV2 and J usage is TRBJ1-6; TRBD1 is a possible D gene (6 bases). Germline assignment: CDR1 SNHLY and CDR2 FYNNEI. The CDR3 has 13 residues. Between the trimmed V and J ends, which lost 5 bases and 13 bases, there was a span of 15 bases. CDR3 loop: CASSSTPTGPLHF. CDR3 bases: TGTGCCAGCAGTTCTACACCGACAGGTCCCCTCCACTTT.

Details on this clone: The same CDR3 arises from other DNA sequences in this sample as well. The rearrangement joins TRBV11-3 to TRBJ1-1; D is possibly TRBD1 (5 bases). Per germline, CDR1 SGHNT and CDR2 YENEEA. Trimming left V 0 bases short and J 4 bases short, with 12 bases between. The CDR3 is made up of 15 amino acids. The CDR3 DNA follows: TGTGCCAGCAGCTTAGATGGGGGGGGAGCCACTGAAGCTTTCTTT. This gives the protein CASSLDGGGATEAFF.

The V and J genes are TRBV4-3 and TRBJ1-2; D might be TRBD1 (6 bases). V was clipped by 0 bases and J by 5 bases, with 16 bases between them. The length of the CDR3 is 16 residues. CDR1 and CDR2 (germline): LGHNA, YSLEER. Written as DNA, the CDR3 is TGCGCCAGCAGCCAAGAATTAGGGACATGGAATTATGGCTACACCTTC. It encodes CASSQELGTWNYGYTF.

This chain links TRBV3-1 (or the pseudogene TRBV3-2) with TRBJ2-6; D is undetermined. Looked up from germline, CDR1 is LGHDT and CDR2 is YNNKEL (reference sequence). Trimming removed 1 base from V and 0 bases from J, with 13 bases in between. CDR3 length equals 18 residues. Written as DNA, the CDR3 is TGTGCCAGCAGCCAAGTTGCCCTTCCCGGCTCTGGGGCCAACGTCCTGACTTTC. Translated, it gives CASSQVALPGSGANVLTF.

V usage is TRBV6-6 and J usage is TRBJ2-2; TRBD1 matches at 7 bases. The CDR3 is 16 residues long. After removal of 0 bases from V and 1 base from J, the junction contained 2 bases not matched to a gene. CDR1 and CDR2 (germline): MNHNY, SVGAGI (reference sequence). The CDR3 DNA sequence: TGTGCCAGCAGTTACTCCGGGACAGTGAACACCGGGGAGCTGTTTTTT. Amino acid sequence: CASSYSGTVNTGELFF.

The chain links TRBV7-2 to TRBJ1-5, with TRBD1 as a possible D gene (6 bases). V was cut by 5 bases and J by 7 bases, with 18 bases left in between. Germline V gives CDR1 SGHTA, CDR2 FQGNSA. The CDR3 is 15 residues long. The CDR3 sequence is CASSLDGGGWQPQHF. CDR3 DNA: TGTGCCAGCAGCCTGGACGGGGGGGGCTGGCAGCCCCAGCATTTT.

J is TRBJ2-2 and V is TRBV6-5, with 9 positions matching TRBD2. The CDR3 runs 15 residues. Germline values: CDR1 MNHEY, CDR2 SVGAGI. V gave up 6 bases and J gave up 0 bases; unmatched junction bases: 2. CDR3 nucleotides: TGTGCCAGCAGGATAGCGGGGGCGAACACCGGGGAGCTGTTTTTT. Encoded protein: CASRIAGANTGELFF.

The rearrangement links TRBV19 to TRBJ2-5, with D maybe TRBD1 (6 bases). Germline CDR1 and CDR2: LNHDA and SQIVND (reference sequence). V was trimmed by 3 bases and J by 2 bases, leaving 10 bases between them. The CDR3 loop spans 14 amino acids. The CDR3 DNA is TGTGCCAGTAGTATCGGGACACATCAAGAGACCCAGTACTTC. It encodes CASSIGTHQETQYF. Full variable domain (remainder filled in from reference TRBV19 and TRBJ2-5): DGGITQSPKYLFRKEGQNVTLSCEQNLNHDAMYWYRQDPGQGLRLIYYSQIVNDFQKGDIAEGYSVSREKKESFPLTVTSAQKNPTAFYLCASSIGTHQETQYFGPGTRLLVL.

This clone has a single count. The gene calls are TRBV6-5 and TRBJ2-4; possible D gene TRBD2, 6 bases. V lost 4 bases, J lost 0 bases, and 13 bases lay in between. CDR1 and CDR2 from the germline V gene are MNHEY and SVGAGI. The CDR3 has 16 residues. CDR3 nucleotides: TGTGCCAGCAGTTCGGGACTTCTCCTAGCCAAAAACATTCAGTACTTC. It encodes CASSSGLLLAKNIQYF.

The chain joins TRBV30 to TRBJ1-5; TRBD1 matches 7 bases. The CDR3 is 14 residues long. V lost 2 bases, J lost 7 bases, and 8 bases stayed unmatched. Germline V gene lookup returns CDR1 GTSNPN and CDR2 SVGIG (reference sequence). The CDR3 DNA reads as TGTGCCTGGAGTACCCGACAGGGTGACCAGCCCCAGCATTTT. This sequence encodes CAWSTRQGDQPQHF.

The chain couples TRBV7-2 to TRBJ1-3, with D uncertain. Germline V lookup: CDR1 SGHTA, CDR2 FQGNSA. This CDR3 contains 14 residues. V lost 2 bases and J 2 bases, leaving 7 bases between the germline ends. The CDR3, as DNA: TGTGCCAGCAGCTTAAGCTTGCCTGGAAACACCATATATTTT. It translates to CASSLSLPGNTIYF.

The chain uses TRBV29-1 and TRBJ2-7, with 7 nucleotides matching TRBD1. V gave up 6 bases and J gave up 3 bases; unmatched junction bases: 11. In germline, CDR1 is SQVTM, CDR2 ANQGSEA. CDR3 length equals 14 residues. In DNA form, the CDR3 reads TGCAGCGTCAGAGGGGGCTCAGGGTTCTACGAGCAGTACTTC. Amino acid sequence: CSVRGGSGFYEQYF.

V usage is TRBV7-9 and J usage is TRBJ1-2, with TRBD1 as a possible D gene (6 bases). The CDR3 is 15 residues long. With 5 bases removed from V and 4 bases from J, the gap between germline ends came to 17 bases. Germline assignment: CDR1 SEHNR and CDR2 FQNEAQ (reference sequence). CDR3 in amino acids: CASSVTGTSPYGYTF. The CDR3 nucleotides read TGTGCCAGCAGCGTCACAGGGACCTCGCCCTATGGCTACACCTTC. Supplemented by reference TRBV7-9 and TRBJ1-2, the full variable domain reads DTGVSQNPRHKITKRGQNVTFRCDPISEHNRLYWYRQTLGQGPEFLTYFQNEAQLEKSRLLSDRFSAERPKGSFSTLEIQRTEQGDSAMYLCASSVTGTSPYGYTFGSGTRLTVV.

This rearrangement joins TRBV11-2 to TRBJ2-7, with a tentative D call TRBD2 (6 bases). CDR1 is SGHAT, CDR2 FQNNGV, per germline. V was pared by 5 bases and J by 4 bases, with 15 bases between. The CDR3 runs to 14 residues. The CDR3 nucleotides read TGTGCCAGCAGCCGGGCAGAGGGGACTTACGAGCAGTACTTC. The encoded protein is CASSRAEGTYEQYF.

This clone occurred a few times. The rearrangement links TRBV7-9 to TRBJ1-1, with D possibly being TRBD1 (6 bases). Trimming left V 7 bases short and J 2 bases short, with 11 bases between. CDR3 length equals 13 residues. Germline loops: CDR1 SEHNR, CDR2 FQNEAQ (reference sequence). The chain's CDR3 is CASTQGYNTEAFF. In DNA form, the CDR3 reads TGTGCCAGCACCCAGGGGTACAACACTGAAGCTTTCTTT. Full variable domain (remainder filled in from reference TRBV7-9 and TRBJ1-1): DTGVSQNPRHKITKRGQNVTFRCDPISEHNRLYWYRQTLGQGPEFLTYFQNEAQLEKSRLLSDRFSAERPKGSFSTLEIQRTEQGDSAMYLCASTQGYNTEAFFGQGTRLTVV.

The gene calls are TRBV9 and TRBJ1-1; TRBD1 matches 8 bases. Germline CDR1 and CDR2: SGDLS and YYNGEE. The CDR3 sequence is 16 residues long. V shed 0 bases, J shed 2 bases, and the junction held 6 bases outside the gene matches. CDR3 in amino acids: CASSVVPGQGNTEAFF. Written as DNA, the CDR3 is TGTGCCAGCAGCGTAGTCCCAGGACAGGGAAACACTGAAGCTTTCTTT.

The chain recombines TRBV6-5 with TRBJ2-2; TRBD1 might be the D (5 bases). Per the germline V gene, CDR1 is MNHEY and CDR2 is SVGAGI. V lost 6 bases and J lost 2, with 13 bases in between. This CDR3 has 15 residues. The CDR3 DNA reads TGTGCCAGCAGCAGGGCAGGGATTAACACCGGGGAGCTGTTTTTT. This sequence encodes CASSRAGINTGELFF.

The V gene is TRBV30, the J gene TRBJ2-1; 11 nucleotides agree with TRBD2. Germline V gives CDR1 GTSNPN, CDR2 SVGIG (reference sequence). The J segment lost 10 bases and the V segment lost 5 bases, leaving 7 bases of the junction unmatched. This CDR3 is built from 13 residues. The CDR3 DNA is TGTGCCTGGGGTCTAGCGGGGGGCCGGGAGCAGTTCTTC. This codes for CAWGLAGGREQFF. The complete variable domain, with remaining parts taken from reference TRBV30 and TRBJ2-1, reads SQTIHQWPATLVQPVGSPLSLECTVEGTSNPNLYWYRQAAGRGLQLLFYSVGIGQISSEVPQNLSASRPQDRQFILSSKKLLLSDSGFYLCAWGLAGGREQFFGPGTRLTVL.

The gene calls are TRBV19 and TRBJ1-2, with 8 bases lining up with TRBD1. J was trimmed by 8 bases and V by 6 bases; bases with no gene match: 11. The CDR3 sequence is 14 residues long. Germline V CDR1 and CDR2: LNHDA, SQIVND (reference sequence). The CDR3 DNA sequence: TGTGCCAGTAGCGTCGGACAGGGCCAGGGAGGCTACACCTTC. This codes for CASSVGQGQGGYTF.

V is TRBV6-6 and J is TRBJ1-2; 11 bases align to TRBD1. V gave up 5 bases and J gave up 8 bases; unmatched junction bases: 7. The CDR3 sequence is 14 residues long. Germline assignment: CDR1 MNHNY and CDR2 SVGAGI (reference sequence). The CDR3 bases are TGTGCCAGCAGTCCGCGGGACAGGGGGAAAGGCTACACCTTC. It specifies CASSPRDRGKGYTF.

This clone was detected once. The gene calls are TRBV5-1 and TRBJ1-2, with 9 bases that match TRBD1. The CDR3 is made up of 14 amino acids. J gave up 6 bases and V 3 bases, and 6 bases lay outside the gene matches. Germline V gene lookup returns CDR1 SGHRS and CDR2 YFSETQ. CDR3 residues: CASSSSTGGNGYTF. Written as DNA, the CDR3 is TGCGCCAGCAGCTCGTCGACAGGGGGAAATGGCTACACCTTC. The full variable domain, with the rest looked up from reference TRBV5-1 and TRBJ1-2, is KAGVTQTPRYLIKTRGQQVTLSCSPISGHRSVSWYQQTPGQGLQFLFEYFSETQRNKGNFPGRFSGRQFSNSRSEMNVSTLELGDSALYLCASSSSTGGNGYTFGSGTRLTVV.

The gene calls are TRBV6-5 and TRBJ2-3, with D possibly being TRBD1 (5 bases). In germline, CDR1 is MNHEY, CDR2 SVGAGI. Between the trimmed V and J ends, which lost 6 bases and 1 base, there was a span of 11 bases. The CDR3 length is 14 residues. The CDR3 nucleotides are TGTGCCAGCAGCCAGGGATGGGGCACAGATACGCAGTATTTT. It specifies CASSQGWGTDTQYF.

In DNA form, the CDR3 reads TGTGCCAGCAGCTCGACAGTGCACACTGAAGCTTTCTTT. Encoded protein: CASSSTVHTEAFF. The chain uses TRBV9 and TRBJ1-1, with D possibly being TRBD1 (5 bases). The germline V gene encodes CDR1 SGDLS and CDR2 YYNGEE. Trimming cost V 4 bases and J 3 bases, with 10 bases left between them. The CDR3 runs 13 residues.

The V and J genes are TRBV6-1 and TRBJ1-1; perhaps TRBD1 as D (5 bases). V was shortened by 3 bases and J by 3 bases, with 11 bases between the two germline ends. The CDR3 runs to 14 residues. Germline V lookup: CDR1 MNHNS, CDR2 SASEGT. CDR3 protein: CASSDRAVDTEAFF. CDR3 nucleotide sequence: TGTGCCAGCAGTGACAGGGCGGTCGACACTGAAGCTTTCTTT.